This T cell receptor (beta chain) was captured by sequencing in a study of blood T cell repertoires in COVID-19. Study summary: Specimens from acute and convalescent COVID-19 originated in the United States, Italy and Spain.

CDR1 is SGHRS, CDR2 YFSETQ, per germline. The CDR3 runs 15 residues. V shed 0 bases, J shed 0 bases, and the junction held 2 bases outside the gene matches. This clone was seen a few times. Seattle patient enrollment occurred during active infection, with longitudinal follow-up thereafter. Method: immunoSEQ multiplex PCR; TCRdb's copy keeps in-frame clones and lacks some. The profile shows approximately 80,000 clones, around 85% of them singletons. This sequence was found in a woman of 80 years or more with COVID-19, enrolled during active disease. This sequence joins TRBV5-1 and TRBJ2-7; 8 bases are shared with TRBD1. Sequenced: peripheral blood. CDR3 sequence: CASSLGTGTSYEQYF. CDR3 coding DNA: TGCGCCAGCAGCTTGGGGACAGGGACCTCCTACGAGCAGTACTTC.